This T cell receptor (beta chain) was identified in a study of Ad26.COV2.S vaccination and SARS-CoV-2 variants. Across the whole study: Intramuscular Ad26.COV2.S doses were given once or twice, 56 days apart.

As for treatment: about 20 received Ad26.COV2.S at low or high dose, single or two shots; about 5 received placebo; per-sample allocation not given. Day 63 after the first vaccine or placebo injection was the time point for sampling. Trimming removed 1 base at V and 8 bases at J, with 15 bases between. Per germline, CDR1 SGHTA and CDR2 FQGTGA. The CDR3 is made up of 15 amino acids. Profiled with immunoSEQ multiplex PCR; TCRdb holds only in-frame clones, not every one. Counted here are some 270,000 clones, around 90% occurring once; the ten biggest clones make up less than 3.5%. The source material was peripheral blood, sampled in a trial of Ad26.COV2.S vaccine versus placebo. The origin of this receptor is a person aged 18-60 years who received the Ad26.COV2.S COVID-19 vaccine or a placebo. The rearrangement links TRBV7-3 to TRBJ2-1; no clear D. CDR3 sequence reads: CASSLSGFQSDEQFF. The DNA of the CDR3 is TGTGCCAGCAGCTTAAGTGGCTTCCAGAGCGATGAGCAGTTCTTC.